This T cell receptor beta chain was sequenced for a study of T-cell reconstitution after alpha-beta-depleted transplantation in children. The CDR3 is 14 amino acids. The V end was cut by 0 bases, the J end by 3 bases, with 6 bases between. The V gene's germline CDR1 is SGHRS and CDR2 YFSETQ. This clonotype showed up many times. The antigen remains unidentified. Study-wide findings and caveats: T cells produced anew were the main source of T-cell counts and diversity one year after transplant. High day-60 TCRbeta diversity in some patients came from surviving recipient T cells and thymic progenitors. In patients about two months after transplant, alpha-beta T cells reportedly arose from several hundred expanded graft clones.

During its preparation, the TCRbeta library received unique molecular identifiers. Each CDR3 protein is one row after TCRdb ran MiXCR on the PCR reads. The sample consists of almost 600,000 distinct CDR3 sequences, about a quarter of them appearing once. The specimen comprised PBMCs, sampled before TCRalphabeta/CD19-depleted stem cell transplant. The chain couples TRBV5-1 to TRBJ2-2; maybe TRBD1 (5 bases). The origin of this receptor is a boy younger than two with Wiskott-Aldrich syndrome, due to receive a stem cell transplant. The CDR3 sequence: CASSLEGYTGELFF. CDR3 DNA: TGCGCCAGCAGCTTGGAGGGGTACACCGGGGAGCTGTTTTTT.